This T cell receptor (beta chain) was recovered during a study of T-cell memory formation after mild COVID-19. Study-wide points: Most CD4+ clones that shrank were in CM and EM, while CD8+ ones turned up in EMRA.

In its sample, this clonotype was seen a few times. No antigen is known for it. TCRdb fed the 5' RACE reads into MiXCR, producing one record per CDR3 protein. In the table there are hundreds of thousands of distinct CDR3 sequences, roughly an eighth of which are singletons. Sequences were obtained from PBMCs or a T cell subset sorted from them (not recorded which). The receptor was derived from a man in his late teens or twenties who had mild COVID-19 (a few samples of this study predate the infection). Cell type and time point are not known.

The CDR3 coding sequence is TGTGCCAGCCGCCCTGAAGCTTTCTTT. This codes for CASRPEAFF. The chain couples TRBV11-2 to TRBJ1-1; D gene uncertain. V lost 8 bases, J lost 6 bases, and 4 bases lay in between. The CDR3 has 9 amino acids. Germline V gene lookup returns CDR1 SGHAT and CDR2 FQNNGV.